These 32 T cell receptor beta chains were sequenced from one sample in a study of T cell repertoires in cytomegalovirus infection. Which antigens these TCRs recognize remains unknown. TCRdb passed the reads through MiXCR, listing each CDR3 protein once. The table shows more than 110,000 distinct CDR3 sequences, with about 32% occurring only once. The sequencing used CD8+ T cells from cultured PBMCs, collected from culture after CMV antigen stimulation. The receptors derive from a human donor in good health (CMV status not recorded). Some clones in this sample may be carry-over from other donors' samples.

A few counts support this clonotype. V usage is TRBV7-9 and J usage is TRBJ1-3; D is ambiguous. The V and J ends lost 1 base and 1 base respectively, with 2 bases between them. The CDR3 sequence is 13 residues long. Germline assignment: CDR1 SEHNR and CDR2 FQNEAQ (reference sequence). CDR3 in amino acids: CASSLVSGNTIYF. The CDR3 DNA reads TGTGCCAGCAGCTTAGTTTCTGGAAACACCATATATTTT.

As to this clonotype: Its ends do not fully match the called genes, so a read error is possible. The rearrangement uses TRBV11-1 and TRBJ1-5, with 7 bases lining up with TRBD1. The CDR3 is made up of 16 amino acids. The germline gives CDR1 SGHAT, CDR2 FQDESV (reference sequence). The CDR3 sequence is CASNPSRTGSNPPQHF. CDR3 DNA: TGTGCCAGCAACCCATCGAGGACAGGCTCCAATCCGCCCCAGCATTTT.

The DNA of the CDR3 is TGTGCCATCAGTGATTACAGGGCGAGCTCCTACAATGAGCAGTTCTTC. It codes for CAISDYRASSYNEQFF. The chain uses TRBV10-3 and TRBJ2-1; a weak D match, TRBD1 (6 bases). V lost 3 bases, J lost 0 bases, and 12 bases lay in between. In germline, CDR1 is ENHRY, CDR2 SYGVKD. CDR3 size: 16 residues.

This clonotype was seen only a few times. This chain links TRBV27 with TRBJ1-2; maybe TRBD1 (5 bases). The germline V gene has CDR1 MNHEY and CDR2 SMNVEV (reference sequence). The V end was cut by 8 bases, the J end by 2 bases, with 12 bases between. The CDR3 is 13 residues long. Here the CDR3 DNA reads TGTGCCAGCTTCGGGACGGGCAACTATGGCTACACCTTC. Protein sequence: CASFGTGNYGYTF.

The genes are TRBV14 and TRBJ2-5; no clear D gene. The length of the CDR3 is 16 residues. Germline-derived CDR1 and CDR2 are SGHDN and FVKESK. V lost 0 bases and J 2 bases, leaving 13 bases between the germline ends. Here the CDR3 DNA reads TGTGCCAGCAGCCAAGAAGAGATCAATCCACAAGAGACCCAGTACTTC. Translated: CASSQEEINPQETQYF.

The J gene is TRBJ2-7, the V gene TRBV27, with 7 bases that match TRBD1. The CDR3 has 14 residues. CDR1 is MNHEY and CDR2 is SMNVEV in the germline V gene (reference sequence). After removal of 5 bases from V and 4 bases from J, the junction contained 8 bases not matched to a gene. The CDR3 DNA follows: TGTGCCAGCAGTCCCCGGGACAGCGAATACGAGCAGTACTTC. Translating it yields CASSPRDSEYEQYF.

This chain connects TRBV27 to TRBJ2-1; 9 nucleotides line up with TRBD2. Per the germline V gene, CDR1 is MNHEY and CDR2 is SMNVEV (reference sequence). The CDR3 extends over 15 amino acids. The V gene end was trimmed by 2 bases and the J gene end by 8 bases; junction bases not matched to a gene: 7. The CDR3 bases are TGTGCCAGCAGTTTAACTGCGGGGGGGTCCCATGAGCAGTTCTTC. Amino acid sequence: CASSLTAGGSHEQFF.

This clonotype showed up many times. This chain uses TRBV4-1 with TRBJ1-1, with a weak D call TRBD1 (5 bases). The CDR3 has 16 residues. Deletions cut 4 bases from V and 3 bases from J, with 18 bases between. Germline V gene lookup returns CDR1 MGHRA and CDR2 YSYEKL. The CDR3 DNA reads TGCGCCAGCAGCCTCGCCCCTTCGGGGGGATACACTGAAGCTTTCTTT. This encodes CASSLAPSGGYTEAFF.

This clonotype appeared a few times. The genes are TRBV7-3 and TRBJ2-3; 10 bases line up with TRBD2. The germline V gene has CDR1 SGHTA and CDR2 FQGTGA. The CDR3 covers 17 residues. J was trimmed by 2 bases and V by 5 bases; bases with no gene match: 10. The DNA for the CDR3 is TGTGCCAGCAGCCCCCGGGCTAGCGGGGGTATCACAGATACGCAGTATTTT. This codes for CASSPRASGGITDTQYF. Filled out from reference TRBV7-3 and TRBJ2-3, the complete variable domain reads GAGVSQTPSNKVTEKGKYVELRCDPISGHTALYWYRQSLGQGPEFLIYFQGTGAADDSGLPNDRFFAVRPEGSVSTLKIQRTERGDSAVYLCASSPRASGGITDTQYFGPGTRLTVL.

The chain joins TRBV7-6 to TRBJ2-7, with TRBD1 matching 8 bases. CDR1 and CDR2 from the germline V gene are SGHVS and FNYEAQ. V lost 5 bases and J lost 4; bases outside the gene matches: 13. The CDR3 is made up of 16 amino acids. In DNA form, the CDR3 reads TGTGCCAGCAGCCCTCGGAGTGGGCAGGGGGCTTACGAGCAGTACTTC. As protein: CASSPRSGQGAYEQYF.

The chain couples TRBV20-1 to TRBJ2-1; the D gene could be TRBD1 or TRBD2 (6 bases each). Germline CDR1 DFQATT, CDR2 SNEGSKA (reference sequence). Trimming shortened V by 6 bases and J by 6 bases, and 24 bases separated the two germline ends. The CDR3 extends over 16 amino acids. In DNA, the CDR3 is TGCAGTGCCATTGGGCTCTTCACCGGAGGGGGCAATGAGCAGTTCTTC. This translates into CSAIGLFTGGGNEQFF.

This clonotype was counted a single time. The chain uses TRBV19 and TRBJ1-1, with 9 bases aligning to TRBD1. This CDR3 has 14 residues. The V and J ends lost 5 bases and 5 bases, in that order; junction bases with no gene match: 6. Germline CDR1 reads LNHDA; CDR2 reads SQIVND (reference sequence). The CDR3 region is CASSQRTGETEAFF. CDR3 nucleotide sequence: TGTGCCAGTAGTCAGAGGACAGGGGAGACTGAAGCTTTCTTT.

A few counts support this clonotype. The chain uses TRBV7-8 and TRBJ2-3, with D perhaps matching TRBD2 (6 bases). Trimming took 1 base from V and 6 from J, leaving 20 bases between them. The CDR3 has 17 residues. In germline, CDR1 is SGHVS, CDR2 FQNEAQ. The CDR3 loop reads CASSLEPSEGVWDTQYF. The CDR3 bases are TGTGCCAGCAGCTTAGAGCCTAGCGAGGGAGTGTGGGATACGCAGTATTTT.

The V and J genes are TRBV10-3 and TRBJ2-2; D ambiguous. V was shortened by 0 bases and J by 7 bases, with 6 bases between the two germline ends. Germline V gene data show CDR1 as ENHRY and CDR2 as SYGVKD. This CDR3 has 13 amino acids. Here the CDR3 reads CAISESNGGELFF. In nucleotides, the CDR3 is TGTGCCATCAGTGAGTCGAACGGCGGGGAGCTGTTTTTT.

This chain uses TRBV24-1 with TRBJ1-5; tentative D call: TRBD1 (5 bases). CDR3 size: 13 residues. The V end lost 3 bases, the J end lost 7 bases, and 9 bases lay between the germline ends. Germline V CDR1 and CDR2: KGHDR, SFDVKD. The CDR3 coding sequence is TGTGCCACCAGTGATGTCTGGGGGCAGCCCCAGCATTTT. Its protein product is CATSDVWGQPQHF.

A few counts support this clonotype. This chain connects TRBV27 to TRBJ2-7, with D possibly being TRBD1 (6 bases). V was cut by 7 bases and J by 2 bases, with 18 bases left in between. CDR3 length equals 15 residues. Germline V lookup: CDR1 MNHEY, CDR2 SMNVEV (reference sequence). In DNA form, the CDR3 reads TGTGCCAGCAAGGATTCGCGACAGGTAACCTACGAGCAGTACTTC. Translation: CASKDSRQVTYEQYF.

This rearrangement joins TRBV10-3 to TRBJ1-1; TRBD1 matches at 8 bases. The V and J ends lost 6 bases and 5 bases, in that order; junction bases with no gene match: 5. The CDR3 runs to 13 residues. Germline CDR1 is ENHRY and CDR2 is SYGVKD. The CDR3 nucleotides read TGTGCCATCAGCAGGGGGCATGGAACTGAAGCTTTCTTT. Translation gives CAISRGHGTEAFF.

The chain uses TRBV4-1 and TRBJ2-3; D is uncertain. CDR1 and CDR2 (germline): MGHRA, YSYEKL. V lost 1 base, J lost 1 base, and 9 bases lay in between. The CDR3 runs 15 residues. This chain's CDR3 is CASSQVWPGTDTQYF. The CDR3 DNA reads TGCGCCAGCAGCCAAGTTTGGCCGGGCACAGATACGCAGTATTTT.

The rearrangement uses TRBV7-2 and TRBJ2-2, with 7 bases lining up with TRBD1. This CDR3 has 14 amino acids. Germline V gene data show CDR1 as SGHTA and CDR2 as FQGNSA. Trimming took 5 bases from V and 4 from J; bases not matched to a gene: 4. The CDR3 loop is CASSATGSTGELFF. CDR3 DNA: TGTGCCAGCAGCGCGACAGGGAGCACCGGGGAGCTGTTTTTT.

This chain joins TRBV7-9 and TRBJ2-3; D is uncertain. Germline loops: CDR1 SEHNR, CDR2 FQNEAQ (reference sequence). The CDR3 totals 11 residues. The V gene lost 6 bases and the J gene lost 5 bases, with 6 bases spanning the gap. CDR3 in amino acids: CASSGQDTQYF. CDR3 sequence (DNA): TGTGCCAGCAGTGGGCAAGATACGCAGTATTTT.

The gene calls are TRBV5-5 and TRBJ1-5; 7 bases agree with TRBD1. V lost 4 bases, J lost 5 bases, and 9 bases stayed unmatched. The CDR3 sequence is 15 residues long. CDR1 SGHKS and CDR2 YYEKEE come from the germline V gene (reference sequence). The CDR3 bases are TGTGCCAGCAGCGAAACAGGGGACTCCCATCAGCCCCAGCATTTT. Translation gives CASSETGDSHQPQHF. Full variable domain (outside the CDR3, taken from reference TRBV5-5 and TRBJ1-5): DAGVTQSPTHLIKTRGQQVTLRCSPISGHKSVSWYQQVLGQGPQFIFQYYEKEERGRGNFPDRFSARQFPNYSSELNVNALLLGDSALYLCASSETGDSHQPQHFGDGTRLSIL.

This clonotype was counted at least ten times. The chain recombines TRBV12-3 or TRBV12-4 with TRBJ1-1, with no clear D. The CDR3 has 14 residues. Trimming removed 3 bases at V and 0 bases at J, with 8 bases between. CDR3 sequence: CASSLGGLNTEAFF. CDR3 in DNA: TGTGCCAGCAGTTTGGGCGGATTGAACACTGAAGCTTTCTTT.

The sample holds a few counts of this clonotype. The chain employs TRBV15 and TRBJ2-5, with 7 bases identical to TRBD2. The V segment lost 6 bases and the J segment 4 bases; nucleotides outside the gene matches: 14. Looked up from germline, CDR1 is LNHNV and CDR2 is YYDKDF (reference sequence). This CDR3 spans 16 amino acids. The DNA for the CDR3 is TGTGCCACCAGACCCCAGGGAGCGGGGATGGTAGAGACCCAGTACTTC. Translated, it gives CATRPQGAGMVETQYF.

V usage is TRBV19 and J usage is TRBJ2-7; TRBD1 aligns across 7 bases. This CDR3 comprises 16 residues. V was clipped by 1 base and J by 3 bases; unmatched bases: 9. Germline assignment: CDR1 LNHDA and CDR2 SQIVND (reference sequence). CDR3 in amino acids: CASSIGGTGTVYEQYF. The CDR3 nucleotides read TGTGCCAGTAGTATAGGGGGGACCGGGACAGTCTACGAGCAGTACTTC. Together with reference TRBV19 and TRBJ2-7, the CDR3 gives the full variable domain: DGGITQSPKYLFRKEGQNVTLSCEQNLNHDAMYWYRQDPGQGLRLIYYSQIVNDFQKGDIAEGYSVSREKKESFPLTVTSAQKNPTAFYLCASSIGGTGTVYEQYFGPGTRLTVT.

This clonotype was observed once. The V and J genes are TRBV4-2 and TRBJ2-5; 8 bases map to TRBD1. This CDR3 contains 17 residues. The junction had 11 bases not matched to a gene; V was cut back by 0 bases and J by 5 bases. Germline V gene sequence: CDR1 LGHNA, CDR2 YNFKEQ. DNA of the CDR3: TGTGCCAGCAGCCAAGAGTCCACAGGGGGTTCCGAGGAGACCCAGTACTTC. Amino acid sequence: CASSQESTGGSEETQYF.

This clonotype was picked up a small number of times. The chain recombines TRBV20-1 with TRBJ2-1, with 13 nucleotides matching TRBD2. Germline-derived CDR1 and CDR2 are DFQATT and SNEGSKA (reference sequence). With V trimmed by 0 bases and J by 4 bases, 9 bases remained unmatched. This CDR3 is 18 amino acids long. The chain's CDR3 is CSARDPRGLAGVYNEQFF. The CDR3 DNA follows: TGCAGTGCTAGAGACCCACGCGGACTAGCGGGGGTGTACAATGAGCAGTTCTTC.

This clonotype has at least ten counts. The V gene is TRBV7-8, the J gene TRBJ1-4; TRBD1 is a possible D gene (6 bases). The V gene lost 8 bases and the J gene lost 8 bases, with 15 bases spanning the gap. CDR1 is SGHVS and CDR2 is FQNEAQ in the germline V gene. This CDR3 comprises 13 residues. CDR3 DNA: TGTGCCAGCTCGGGGGGCGCAGGAGAAAAACTGTTTTTT. It specifies CASSGGAGEKLFF. The complete variable domain, with remaining parts taken from reference TRBV7-8 and TRBJ1-4, reads GAGVSQSPRYKVAKRGQDVALRCDPISGHVSLFWYQQALGQGPEFLTYFQNEAQLDKSGLPSDRFFAERPEGSVSTLKIQRTQQEDSAVYLCASSGGAGEKLFFGSGTQLSVL.

The J gene is TRBJ2-3, the V gene TRBV12-3 or TRBV12-4; D gene unclear. V lost 4 bases and J lost 9, with 14 bases in between. The CDR3 totals 13 residues. DNA for the CDR3: TGTGCCAGCAGTTCCTCCCCTATCGAGACGCAGTATTTT. It specifies CASSSSPIETQYF.

In this sample, this clonotype turned up a few times. This rearrangement joins TRBV29-1 to TRBJ2-7, with 7 bases identical to TRBD1. Germline V gene data show CDR1 as SQVTM and CDR2 as ANQGSEA. The CDR3 is 14 residues long. The V and J ends lost 3 bases and 2 bases, in that order; junction bases with no gene match: 7. The CDR3 loop reads CSVEITGEPYEQYF. The CDR3 DNA sequence: TGCAGCGTTGAGATCACAGGGGAACCCTACGAGCAGTACTTC.

The V call is TRBV27, the J call TRBJ1-5; maybe TRBD1 (6 bases). V was shortened by 6 bases and J by 2 bases, with 11 bases between the two germline ends. This CDR3 is 14 amino acids long. Per germline, CDR1 MNHEY and CDR2 SMNVEV (reference sequence). The CDR3 protein is CASRQGRGNQPQHF. CDR3 sequence (DNA): TGTGCCAGCAGACAGGGTCGGGGCAATCAGCCCCAGCATTTT.

This clonotype was counted only a few times. The chain couples TRBV12-3 or TRBV12-4 to TRBJ2-7; no firm D call. The CDR3 extends over 14 amino acids. V was pared by 3 bases and J by 5 bases, with 14 bases between. CDR3 residues: CASSLSLKSHEQYF. The CDR3 region has the DNA TGTGCCAGCAGTTTGAGCCTCAAGTCACACGAGCAGTACTTC.

The rearrangement uses TRBV20-1 and TRBJ2-3, with 8 positions matching TRBD1. Germline loops: CDR1 DFQATT, CDR2 SNEGSKA (reference sequence). The V segment lost 5 bases and the J segment 0 bases; nucleotides outside the gene matches: 4. The CDR3 spans 14 residues. The CDR3 bases are TGCAGTGCTCGGGACAGGCCTAGCACAGATACGCAGTATTTT. Its protein product is CSARDRPSTDTQYF.